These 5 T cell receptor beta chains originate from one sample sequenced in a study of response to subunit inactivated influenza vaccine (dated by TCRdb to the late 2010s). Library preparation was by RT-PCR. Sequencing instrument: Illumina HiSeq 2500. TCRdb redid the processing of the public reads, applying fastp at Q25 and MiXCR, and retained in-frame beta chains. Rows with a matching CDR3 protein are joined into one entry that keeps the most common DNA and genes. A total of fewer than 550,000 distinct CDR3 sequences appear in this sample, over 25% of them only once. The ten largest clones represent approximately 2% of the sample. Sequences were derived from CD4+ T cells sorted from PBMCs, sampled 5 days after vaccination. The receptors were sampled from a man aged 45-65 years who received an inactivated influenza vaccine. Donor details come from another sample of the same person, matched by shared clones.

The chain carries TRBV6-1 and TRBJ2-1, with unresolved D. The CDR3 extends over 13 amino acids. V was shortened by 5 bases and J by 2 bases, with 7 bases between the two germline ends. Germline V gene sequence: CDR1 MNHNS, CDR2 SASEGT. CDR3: CASSILAYNEQFF. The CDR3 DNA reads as TGTGCCAGCAGTATCCTGGCCTACAATGAGCAGTTCTTC.

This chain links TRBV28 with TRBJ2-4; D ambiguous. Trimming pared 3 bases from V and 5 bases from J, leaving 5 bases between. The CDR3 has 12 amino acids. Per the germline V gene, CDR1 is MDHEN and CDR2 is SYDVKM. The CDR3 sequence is CASSFSQNIQYF. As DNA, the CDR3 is TGTGCCAGCAGTTTCAGCCAAAACATTCAGTACTTC.

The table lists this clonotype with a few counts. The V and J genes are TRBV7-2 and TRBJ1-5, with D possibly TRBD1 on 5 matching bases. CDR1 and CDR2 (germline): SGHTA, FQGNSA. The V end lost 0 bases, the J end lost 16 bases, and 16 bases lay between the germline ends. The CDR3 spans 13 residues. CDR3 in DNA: TGTGCCAGCAGCTTAGCAACTTGGGGAGGGGTTCATTTT. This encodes CASSLATWGGVHF.

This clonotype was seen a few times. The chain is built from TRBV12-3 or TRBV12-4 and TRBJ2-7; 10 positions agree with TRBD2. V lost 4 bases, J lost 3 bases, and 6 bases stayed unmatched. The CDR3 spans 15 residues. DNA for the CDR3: TGTGCCAGCAGTTCGCCGGGACTAGCGATCTACGAGCAGTACTTC. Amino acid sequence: CASSSPGLAIYEQYF.

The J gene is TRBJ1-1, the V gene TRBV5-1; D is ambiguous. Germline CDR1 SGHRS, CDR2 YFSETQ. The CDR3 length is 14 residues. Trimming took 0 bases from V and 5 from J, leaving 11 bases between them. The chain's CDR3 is CASSLGASKTEAFF. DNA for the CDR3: TGCGCCAGCAGCTTGGGGGCGTCGAAGACTGAAGCTTTCTTT.